The text below deals with one TCR beta chain. The antigen this receptor binds is unknown. Base quality data are lacking; no much larger clone is found one base away. Inclusion was restricted to participants for whom at least one PBMC sample before ART initiation and at least two post-ART samples were available. Treatment was received in the United States of America by all participants with HIV. Before DNA extraction, cryopreserved samples of about 0.95-10 million PBMC were thawed and washed. At the time of the earliest PBMC sample, participants with HIV were aged between about 23 and 54 years. PBMC samples were contributed by each participant from 1-4 timepoints before ART initiation and 2-8 timepoints after ART initiation, with a median of 7 samples. For every participant, serial HIV viral load, CD4+ T-cell count, ART history and demographic data were obtained. Genomic DNA was extracted from unsorted PBMC with a Qiagen kit on a QIAcube, with processing performed in batches of 12 samples.

Sequencing of the TRB variable region was done with the immunoSEQ hsTCRB v3.0 assay at survey level resolution. The target sequencing depth for TRB was roughly 40,000-55,000 T-cell genomes per sample. Pooled TRB libraries were sequenced on an Illumina MiSeq with a v3 150-cycle kit. For the original study's pipeline: Repertoire analysis ran in R within a reproducible Nextflow workflow covering QC, data transformation and analysis. LymphoSeq2, an R package for exploring AIRR-Seq data, was used to implement custom analyses. A few samples yielding fewer than 5000 total TRB sequences were excluded, leaving approximately 190 analyzed HIV repertoires. Among the approximately 190 HIV repertoires that were kept, around 60 were collected before ART initiation and some 130 were collected after ART initiation. Each repertoire was downsampled to 5000 TRB nucleotide sequences, and summary statistics were averaged across 100 downsampling iterations. TRB sequences were retained for analysis only if CDR3 regions of at least seven amino acids were present. Diversity was measured with a Shannon entropy-derived clonality score and the Gini coefficient. In the repertoire networks, any two of the top 5000 CDR3 amino acid sequences were connected whenever the two sequences differed by an edit distance of one. For TRB CDR3 amino acid sequences, antigen specificity groups and MHC restriction were predicted with GLIPH2. To flag known CMV, EBV, HIV or tissue antigen associations, CDR3 amino acid sequences were matched against VDJdb and McPAS-TCR. Pre-ART, post-ART and control groups were compared with Wilcoxon signed-rank tests and Holm-Bonferroni correction. The table comes from immuneACCESS by way of TCRdb, which keeps in-frame sequences with V and J called. Part of the clones is missing from these tables; in studies checked, under half for an unresolved V gene and the rest for unknown reasons. V and J calls and clone size are those listed in that table; D and trimming were worked out from the DNA. Counted in this sample were 35,000 to 45,000 clones; roughly 80% of them appeared once. Together, the top ten hold 6.2% of the sample.

The data are from a study of long-term antiretroviral therapy in people with HIV (dated by TCRdb to between 2022 and 2023). General notes on the study: The earliest samples were collected approximately a decade before the 2015 WHO recommendation for immediate ART, a period when ART was typically delayed until CD4 counts fell. A retrospective serial study tested whether ART initiation and durable HIV suppression were associated with changes in peripheral blood TRB repertoire composition and diversity. The cohort contributed fewer than 200 cryopreserved PBMC samples from around 30 adults with confirmed HIV infection, collected serially over a mean of approximately six years (range 1-12). Among the 30 to 35 participants with HIV, eleven to twelve were female. No cross-contamination during QIAcube processing turned up in test extractions that ran a monoclonal T-cell line alongside 33 polyclonal samples. Study-level results and caveats: Because pre-ART samples had limited cell numbers, profiling was done on unsorted PBMC rather than on sorted CD4+ and CD8+ T cells. Inferences about post-ART repertoire changes were limited because no data were available on ART adherence, viral resistance or therapy changes. Expanded TRB clones identified before ART initiation dominated the repertoire across all time points, though the dominance fluctuated and decreased in many PLHIV after ART. Starting ART was linked to a significant rise in TRB diversity, yet even with long-term ART the diversity remained significantly lower than in transplant donor controls. Because PBMC availability was limited, only the TCR beta chain was sequenced, with no alpha chain pairing. Samples dated from 2004 to 2017, and the ART regimens used may be less effective than current ones. CDR3 length ranges in HIV repertoires were narrower than in controls, and network structure suggested an antigen-experienced repertoire with only a slight naive shift after ART.

Looking up the germline V gene (reference sequence) yields CDR1 LNHDA and CDR2 SQIVND. V drops 6 bases and J drops 7 bases, leaving 10 bases in between. From the cysteine up to the phenylalanine, the CDR3 has a length of 12 residues. CDR3 DNA is the only sequence kept; it has 36 bases, read in frame from the first base. The TCR was taken from a man aged 18 to 29 with HIV. The source was unsorted PBMCs, collected 1 year after starting antiretroviral therapy. Rearrangement joined TRBV19 to TRBJ2-1, with a tentative D call of TRBD1 or TRBD2, each matching 6 bases. The CDR3 in this case is CASRGGRNEQFF. The nucleotide sequence is TGTGCCAGTAGAGGGGGGAGGAATGAGCAGTTCTTC.